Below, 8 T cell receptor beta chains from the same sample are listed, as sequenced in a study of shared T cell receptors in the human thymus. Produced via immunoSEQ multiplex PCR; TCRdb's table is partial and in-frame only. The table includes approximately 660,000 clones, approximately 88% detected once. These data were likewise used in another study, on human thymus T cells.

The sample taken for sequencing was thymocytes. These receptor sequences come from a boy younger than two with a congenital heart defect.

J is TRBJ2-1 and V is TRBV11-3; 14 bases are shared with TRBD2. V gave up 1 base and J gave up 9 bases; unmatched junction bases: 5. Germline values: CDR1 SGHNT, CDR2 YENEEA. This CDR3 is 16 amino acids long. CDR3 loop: CASSLVGGLAGGEQFF. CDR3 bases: TGTGCCAGCAGCTTAGTTGGCGGACTAGCGGGGGGTGAGCAGTTCTTC.

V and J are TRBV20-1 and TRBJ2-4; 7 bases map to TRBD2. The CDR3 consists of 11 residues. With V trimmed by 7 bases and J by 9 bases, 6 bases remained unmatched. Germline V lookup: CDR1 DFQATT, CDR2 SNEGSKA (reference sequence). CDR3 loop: CSGCGSGIQYF. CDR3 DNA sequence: TGCAGTGGATGCGGGAGCGGCATTCAGTACTTC.

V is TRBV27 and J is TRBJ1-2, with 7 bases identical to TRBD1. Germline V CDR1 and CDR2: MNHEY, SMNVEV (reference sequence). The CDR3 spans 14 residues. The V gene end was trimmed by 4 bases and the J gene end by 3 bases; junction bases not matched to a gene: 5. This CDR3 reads CASSSRQGDYGYTF. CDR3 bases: TGTGCCAGCAGTTCCCGTCAGGGGGACTATGGCTACACCTTC.

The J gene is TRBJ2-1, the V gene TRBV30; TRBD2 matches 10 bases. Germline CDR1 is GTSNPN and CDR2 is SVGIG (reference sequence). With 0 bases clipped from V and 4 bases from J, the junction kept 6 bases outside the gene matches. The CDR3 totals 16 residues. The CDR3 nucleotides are TGTGCCTGGAGTGTACGGATAGCGGGAGGATACAATGAGCAGTTCTTC. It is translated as CAWSVRIAGGYNEQFF.

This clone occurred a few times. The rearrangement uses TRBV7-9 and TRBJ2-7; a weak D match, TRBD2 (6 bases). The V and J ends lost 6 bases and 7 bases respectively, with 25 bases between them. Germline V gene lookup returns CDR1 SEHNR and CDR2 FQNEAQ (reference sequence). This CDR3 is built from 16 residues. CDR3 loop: CASRPDPGLGVGEQYF. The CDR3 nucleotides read TGTGCCAGCAGGCCAGATCCGGGACTCGGGGTAGGGGAGCAGTACTTC.

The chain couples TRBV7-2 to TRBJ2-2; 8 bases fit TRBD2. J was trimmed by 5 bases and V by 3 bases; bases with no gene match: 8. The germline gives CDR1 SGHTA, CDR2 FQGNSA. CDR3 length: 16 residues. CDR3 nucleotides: TGTGCCAGCAGCTTGTTAGCGGGAAGGCGGACCGGGGAGCTGTTTTTT. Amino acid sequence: CASSLLAGRRTGELFF.

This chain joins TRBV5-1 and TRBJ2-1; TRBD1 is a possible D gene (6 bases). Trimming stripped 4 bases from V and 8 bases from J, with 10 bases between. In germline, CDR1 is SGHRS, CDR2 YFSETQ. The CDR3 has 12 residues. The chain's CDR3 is CASSVAGDEQFF. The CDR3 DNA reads TGCGCCAGCAGCGTTGCAGGGGATGAGCAGTTCTTC.

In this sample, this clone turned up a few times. CDR3 DNA sequence: TGTGCCAGCAGTTTAGACAGGGGGCTTGTGCACGAGCAGTACTTC. Its translation is CASSLDRGLVHEQYF. The chain combines TRBV28 with TRBJ2-7, with TRBD1 matching 10 bases. After removal of 2 bases from V and 5 bases from J, the junction contained 6 bases not matched to a gene. Germline assignment: CDR1 MDHEN and CDR2 SYDVKM. The CDR3 contains 15 residues.